This TCR beta chain was sequenced during a study of memory CD4+ T cells and cytomegalovirus serostatus. Looking at the study overall: Of the healthy Belgian adults, 9 or 10 were CMV seropositive and approximately 25 seronegative. Overall study results and limits: The CMV-associated TCR signature appears largely within the CD4+ memory repertoire. CD4+ memory repertoires contained 67 of 164 reported CMV TCRbeta sequences. Repertoires predicted CMV serostatus with median bootstrapped AUC of approximately 0.94.

Method: immunoSEQ multiplex PCR; TCRdb's copy keeps in-frame clones and lacks some. The sample has 55,000 or so clones, over 70% seen once. The sort gate was single viable CD3+CD4+CD8-CD45RO+ cells for memory CD4+ T cells. About this clone: The antigen remains unidentified.

Trimming left V 3 bases short and J 1 base short, with 9 bases between. The CDR3 is 14 residues long. In germline, CDR1 is MNHEY, CDR2 SMNVEV (reference sequence). Specimen: memory CD4+ T cells from blood. The receptor's source is an adult in good health and CMV-seropositive. This sequence joins TRBV27 and TRBJ1-1, with D uncertain. The CDR3 sequence: CASSFRRGNTEAFF. The CDR3 bases are TGTGCCAGCAGTTTCAGGCGGGGGAACACTGAAGCTTTCTTT.